Listed below are T cell receptor beta chains from one sample, sequenced in a study of blood T cell repertoires in COVID-19. Profiled with immunoSEQ multiplex PCR; TCRdb holds only in-frame clones, not every one. The sample shows around 340,000 clones, roughly nine tenths of them seen only once. What was sequenced was peripheral blood. All receptors derive from a woman between 55 and 75 years old with COVID-19, enrolled during active disease. Both conserved end residues are part of each CDR3. The D gene is left open where the match is weak. Clone size appears in some rows only: once, few, many, or a class for an expanded clone.

NA	TRBJ1-1	NA	TRBV5-1	TGCGCCAGCAGCTTAGGAAGAGGGTCTAGGAACACTGAAGCTTTCTTT	CASSLGRGSRNTEAFF
NA	TRBJ2-7	TRBD1	TRBV4-1	TGCGCCAGCAGCGGACTCGGGACAGGGCCAGCCTACGAGCAGTACTTC	CASSGLGTGPAYEQYF
NA	TRBJ1-4	NA	TRBV19	TGTGCCAGTAGTTTTCGGGGGGATGGTGCTGAAAAACTGTTTTTT	CASSFRGDGAEKLFF
NA	TRBJ1-2	TRBD1	TRBV6-5	TGTGCCAGCCGAGGGACAGGGGCCCTCTATGGCTACACCTTC	CASRGTGALYGYTF
NA	TRBJ1-6	TRBD1	TRBV5-1	TGCGCCAGCAGCGCAACAGGGGAAAACTATAATTCACCCCTCCACTTT	CASSATGENYNSPLHF
NA	TRBJ1-1	NA	TRBV4-1	TGCGCCAGCAGCCAAGTCCCGGGGGGTGAAGCTTTCTTT	CASSQVPGGEAFF
NA	TRBJ2-1	NA	TRBV18	TGTGCCAGCTCACACTCGACAGGCCACAATGAGCAGTTCTTC	CASSHSTGHNEQFF
once	TRBJ2-7	NA	TRBV5-1	TGCGCCAGCAGCTTGGAGATTGCAGGGGGGAATGAGCAGTACTTC	CASSLEIAGGNEQYF
once	TRBJ1-5	NA	TRBV6-6	TGTGCCAGCAGGGACATTAATAGCAATCAGCCCCAGCATTTT	CASRDINSNQPQHF
NA	TRBJ2-1	TRBD1	TRBV2	TGTGCCACCAGACCCCCGGGACAGGGGGCAGTGAATGAGCAGTTCTTC	CATRPPGQGAVNEQFF
NA	TRBJ2-7	TRBD1	TRBV19	TGTGCCAGTAGACGCCCGGGACAGGGGTACGAGCAGTACTTC	CASRRPGQGYEQYF
NA	TRBJ1-1	NA	TRBV19	TGTGCCAGTAGTATAGGTCGGAACAGCCTTAACACTGAAGCTTTCTTT	CASSIGRNSLNTEAFF
NA	TRBJ2-2	TRBD1	TRBV6-5	TGTGCCAGCAGCGGGACAGCAAACACCGGGGAGCTGTTTTTT	CASSGTANTGELFF
NA	TRBJ2-5	TRBD2	TRBV6-5	TGTGCCAGCAGTTACTCGCTAGCGGGGGGGCGAAAGACCCAGTACTTC	CASSYSLAGGRKTQYF
NA	TRBJ2-7	NA	TRBV6-2/TRBV6-3	TGTGCCAGCATCCCCTCGAGCGGCCCCCCAAACGAGCAGTACTTC	CASIPSSGPPNEQYF
NA	TRBJ2-3	TRBD1	TRBV2	TGTGCCAGCAGGGGGGACAGATACACAGATACGCAGTATTTT	CASRGDRYTDTQYF